This T cell receptor (beta chain) was captured in a study of Ad26.COV2.S vaccination and SARS-CoV-2 variants. TCRdb keeps only in-frame clones here, not all; method: immunoSEQ multiplex PCR. The sample has hundreds of thousands of clones; 75% to 90% are singletons. The treatment denotes: 15 to 20 received Ad26.COV2.S at low or high dose, single or two shots; 5 received placebo; per-sample allocation not given. Day 63 after the first injection of vaccine or placebo was the sampling time. Broader study findings: Measurement of non-spike TCR breadth gave similar results in vaccine and placebo recipients.

To note about this clone: Its cognate antigen is unknown.

The source is a person between 18 and 59 years old who received the Ad26.COV2.S COVID-19 vaccine or a placebo. Sample: peripheral blood, taken in a trial of Ad26.COV2.S vaccine versus placebo.

Here the CDR3 reads CASSLILGGESYEQYF. The CDR3 DNA reads TGTGCCAGCAGTTTAATTCTGGGGGGTGAATCCTACGAGCAGTACTTC. The chain recombines TRBV28 with TRBJ2-7, with D perhaps TRBD2 (6 bases). The V and J ends lost 2 bases and 1 base respectively, with 15 bases between them. Germline V CDR1 and CDR2: MDHEN, SYDVKM. The CDR3 totals 16 residues.